This T cell receptor (beta chain) originates from a study of cytomegalovirus exposure and HLA in healthy donors. Whole-study results and caveats: The only immune exposure information that was available was CMV serostatus. Within an earlier analysis, most TCR beta V segments proved productive either about 90% or about 30% of the time. Sequencing depth across donors, presence/absence analyses assumed, was roughly uniform.

On this clone: Its antigen remains unidentified.

CDR3 length: 14 amino acids. V lost 1 base, J lost 5 bases, and 11 bases lay in between. Germline loops: CDR1 SGHVS, CDR2 FNYEAQ. It was with 60 Vbeta and 13 Jbeta primers that the PCR ran. The data were produced by immunoSEQ multiplex PCR, yet TCRdb's version contains in-frame clones alone and is incomplete. The sample holds tens of thousands of clones. Sequences were obtained from PBMCs. The chain links TRBV7-6 to TRBJ2-5; the D gene is possibly TRBD2 (6 bases). The clonotype originates from a man aged 35 to 55 in good health and CMV-seronegative. The chain's CDR3 is CASSLESAGETQYF. The CDR3 DNA follows: TGTGCCAGCAGCTTAGAATCGGCGGGGGAGACCCAGTACTTC.